The clone carrying this T cell receptor beta chain has more than one count but fewer than ten. Its specificity is unknown. This entry comes from a study of naive and memory T cell subsets. Study observations and caveats: Especially in CD8 cells, naive repertoires contained a few larger clonotypes, possibly CD45RA-re-expressing memory cells. In CD4 and CD8 cells, diversity dropped from naive through EMRA. Activation and differentiation may alter RNA-based TCR counts.

CD8 T cells were positively selected from what remained after CD4 positive selection. Trimming shortened V by 2 bases and J by 4 bases, and 14 bases separated the two germline ends. CDR1 is MDHEN and CDR2 is SYDVKM in the germline V gene. The CDR3 spans 15 residues. The beta constant-region primer was an equimolar mix of two oligonucleotides covering TRBC1 and TRBC2. Nested alpha and beta constant-region primers with the SP2 primer drove four PCR rounds on ligated cDNA. TCRdb used MiXCR to reprocess the UMI-ligation and nested PCR reads, holding one entry per CDR3 protein. The data show over 110,000 distinct CDR3 sequences, approximately 20% seen once.

Sequencing used naive CD8+ T cells from blood. This receptor was identified in a human donor in good health. The rearrangement links TRBV28 to TRBJ2-5; D gene ambiguous. DNA for the CDR3: TGTGCCAGCAGTTTAACAGAAGAATTGGGAGAGACCCAGTACTTC. Translated: CASSLTEELGETQYF.